These 10 T cell receptor beta chains originate from one sample sequenced in a study of shared clonotypes between healthy human individuals (dated by TCRdb to 2020 to 2022). Library preparation was by the immunoSEQ multiplex PCR assay. TCRdb retrieved this table from immuneACCESS and kept in-frame rearrangements only. Not all clones are present; in checked studies, unresolved V genes account for under half, and no reason is known for the remainder. The table for this sample lists 650,000 to 800,000 clones; around 70% of them were counted only once. The top ten clonotypes cover less than 2% of the sample. Sequencing was performed on memory CD4+ T cells sorted from blood. Read against the paper, the sample's cell subset or site label means: CD45RA-negative fraction. The receptors come from a woman under 40 in good health.

The genes are TRBV7-2 and TRBJ1-1; the D is unclear. Germline CDR1 SGHTA, CDR2 FQGNSA. CDR3 length: 13 amino acids. Trimming pared 5 bases from V and 3 bases from J, leaving 10 bases between. This CDR3 reads CASSVQKDTEAFF. CDR3 DNA sequence: TGTGCCAGCAGCGTCCAAAAGGACACTGAAGCTTTCTTT.

As concerns this clone: The same CDR3 can be traced to other DNA sequences in this sample. The chain joins TRBV4-1 to TRBJ2-1; D uncertain. Trimming left V 0 bases short and J 4 bases short, with 10 bases between. Germline loops: CDR1 MGHRA, CDR2 YSYEKL. The CDR3 is 15 amino acids. The CDR3, as DNA: TGCGCCAGCAGCCAAGACGGCGGTACGTACAATGAGCAGTTCTTC. This gives the protein CASSQDGGTYNEQFF.

V and J are TRBV27 and TRBJ2-3, with no clear D. V was cut by 8 bases and J by 7 bases, with 7 bases left in between. The CDR3 runs 10 residues. Germline CDR1 MNHEY, CDR2 SMNVEV (reference sequence). CDR3 residues: CASGQYTQYF. DNA for the CDR3: TGTGCCAGCGGGCAATATACGCAGTATTTT.

V gene TRBV6-5 combines with J gene TRBJ1-2; the match to TRBD1 covers 9 bases. The V segment lost 6 bases and the J segment 6 bases; nucleotides outside the gene matches: 5. Germline CDR1 MNHEY, CDR2 SVGAGI. This CDR3 is 13 amino acids long. CDR3 residues: CASRTGTGNGYTF. The CDR3 DNA reads as TGTGCCAGCAGGACCGGGACAGGGAATGGCTACACCTTC.

Notes on this clone: The sample contains more than one DNA sequence encoding this CDR3. The CDR3 spells CASSPQGNQPQHF. The CDR3 nucleotides are TGTGCCAGCTCACCTCAGGGAAATCAGCCCCAGCATTTT. This chain links TRBV18 with TRBJ1-5; tentative D call: TRBD1 (5 bases). Germline-derived CDR1 and CDR2 are KGHSH and LQKENI. This CDR3 spans 13 amino acids. The V end lost 3 bases, the J end lost 4 bases, and 7 bases lay between the germline ends.

For this clone: This specimen includes other DNA sequences encoding the same CDR3. The CDR3 DNA follows: TGTGCCAGCAGCGGTGGGACTAGCGGGAGGACAGATACGCAGTATTTT. Its protein product is CASSGGTSGRTDTQYF. This rearrangement joins TRBV5-4 to TRBJ2-3, with 15 bases aligning to TRBD2. Trimming cost V 4 bases and J 3 bases; bases outside gene matches: 3. This CDR3 is 16 amino acids long. CDR1 SGHNT and CDR2 YYREEE come from the germline V gene (reference sequence).

The table lists this clone with a few counts. The chain recombines TRBV10-1 with TRBJ2-2, with D maybe TRBD1 (6 bases). Germline V lookup: CDR1 WNHNN, CDR2 SYGVQD (reference sequence). The CDR3 loop spans 14 amino acids. V lost 2 bases and J 3 bases, leaving 7 bases between the germline ends. DNA for the CDR3: TGCGCCAGCAGTGAGAGGACAGACACCGGGGAGCTGTTTTTT. Translated, it gives CASSERTDTGELFF.

This clone was picked up one time. J is TRBJ2-4 and V is TRBV7-2; a possible D gene is TRBD2 (7 bases). Trimming shortened V by 2 bases and J by 1 base, and 18 bases separated the two germline ends. The germline V gene encodes CDR1 SGHTA and CDR2 FQGNSA. CDR3 size: 18 residues. The CDR3 protein is CASSLTRGGGWAKNIQYF. Here the CDR3 DNA reads TGTGCCAGCAGCTTAACCAGGGGAGGGGGTTGGGCCAAAAACATTCAGTACTTC.

This clone has a count of ten or more. This sample includes further DNA sequences coding for the same CDR3. The chain recombines TRBV5-1 with TRBJ2-2, with D hard to call. Trimming pared 1 base from V and 3 bases from J, leaving 4 bases between. Germline lookup yields CDR1 SGHRS and CDR2 YFSETQ. This CDR3 region has 13 residues. CDR3 in amino acids: CASSLTDTGELFF. As DNA, the CDR3 is TGCGCCAGCAGCTTGACAGACACCGGGGAGCTGTTTTTT.

The chain joins TRBV4-2 to TRBJ2-2; the D is unclear. V shed 0 bases and J shed 4 bases, with 6 bases lying between them. The CDR3 spans 14 residues. The germline V gene encodes CDR1 LGHNA and CDR2 YNFKEQ. CDR3 amino acids: CASSQDGFTGELFF. DNA for the CDR3: TGTGCCAGCAGCCAAGATGGATTCACCGGGGAGCTGTTTTTT.